Below, 3 T cell receptor beta chains from the same sample are listed, as sequenced in a study of CXCR3-negative and CXCR3-positive naive CD8 T cells (dated by TCRdb to the late 2010s). The data were produced on a NextSeq 550. The Human TCR Profiling Kit (MiLaboratory) was used to make UMI-labeled 5' RACE TRB cDNA libraries. TCRdb reprocessed the reads, and each CDR3 protein sequence is entered once, without DNA. The table held for this sample gives 100,000 to 150,000 distinct CDR3 sequences. The ten most abundant clones make up approximately 0.29% of the sample. Sequencing was done on a sample of naive CXCR3- CD8+ T cells from blood. Sample cell subset or site, as interpreted from the label and publication: CD45RO-CCR7+CD27+CD95- naive CD8+ T cells lacking CXCR3 (TNR3-). The source is a human donor in good health. Some clones in this sample may be carry-over from other donors' samples.

The chain carries TRBV29-1 and TRBJ2-7; without DNA, the TCRdb call of TRBD1 cannot be checked. The CDR3 runs 14 residues. The germline V gene has CDR1 SQVTM and CDR2 ANQGSEA. CDR3 residues: CSVKPGQGNYEQYF.

V usage is TRBV12-5 and J usage is TRBJ2-3. This CDR3 has 15 residues. Germline CDR1 and CDR2: LGHNT and FRNRAP. CDR3 protein: CASGFGSSSTDTQYF.

The genes are TRBV7-9 and TRBJ1-5; the TRBD1 assignment by TCRdb is unverifiable without DNA. The length of the CDR3 is 18 residues. Germline V gene lookup returns CDR1 SEHNR and CDR2 FQNEAQ (reference sequence). CDR3: CASSQDSVGQGLRQPQHF.